Listed below are T cell receptor beta chains from one sample, sequenced in a study of molecular identifiers for immune sequencing clone quantification. TCRdb passed the PCR reads through MiXCR, listing each CDR3 protein once. The sample lists nearly 55,000 distinct CDR3 sequences, roughly 38% occurring once. The sample taken for sequencing was naive CD8+ T cells from blood, with Jurkat cell RNA spiked in. The receptors come from a human donor in good health. Some libraries in this study had Jurkat cell RNA spiked in. CDR3s include the opening cysteine and the closing phenylalanine or tryptophan. Each record gives: V gene, clone size, J gene, CDR3 protein. Where a row states a size, it is once, few, many or the class of an expanded clone; other rows omit it.

TRBV27	NA	TRBJ1-5	CASSRQNQPQHF
TRBV29-1	few	TRBJ2-2	CSVGTGSGELFF
TRBV14	few	TRBJ2-7	CASSATGSYEQYF
TRBV29-1	NA	TRBJ2-7	CNVARGGGPYEQYF
TRBV4-3	few	TRBJ2-3	CASSKLQRQKYTDTQYF
TRBV14	NA	TRBJ2-5	CASSLLDSQETQYF
TRBV2	few	TRBJ2-7	CASTGSSYEQYF
TRBV7-9	many	TRBJ1-5	CASSTGLGNQPQHF
TRBV2	once	TRBJ2-2	CASGGVAGELYF
TRBV7-2	medium-sized	TRBJ2-5	CASSLSSETQYF
TRBV7-3	NA	TRBJ2-1	CASSSTSGRGSSYNEQFF
TRBV5-6	many	TRBJ2-4	CASSVDRDGGNIQYF
TRBV4-1	many	TRBJ2-3	CASSHGQGADTQYF
TRBV5-1	few	TRBJ2-7	CASSLEVNNEQYF
TRBV19	NA	TRBJ2-5	CASSINSGVQETQYF
TRBV4-2	NA	TRBJ2-7	CANSQDPGGLAGNEQYF
TRBV12-3/TRBV12-4	few	TRBJ2-7	CASRFGNQGSYEQYF
TRBV21-1	NA	TRBJ2-1	CASSEGVGTGEQFF
TRBV6-6	NA	TRBJ2-2	CACREQEYTGELVF
TRBV19	few	TRBJ2-2	CASSIGRGTGNFPNTGELFF